This T cell receptor (beta chain) was sequenced for a study of T cell responses to AZD1222 COVID-19 vaccine. Overall study results and limits: No day 14 peak samples; only post-peak repertoires were characterized. When two AZD1222 doses had been given, Spike-specific TCR breadth and depth rose. Nearly half of spike-specific TCRs reportedly go after variant regions that carry no mutations.

The protocol was immunoSEQ multiplex PCR, while the TCRdb copy is restricted to in-frame clones and leaves out a portion. The sample lists 150,000 to 200,000 clones, roughly 94% occurring once. Pooling was applied to second doses at about 4 or about 12 weeks. Details on this clone: Its specificity is unknown.

Germline assignment: CDR1 SGHVS and CDR2 FQNEAQ. V dropped 11 bases and J dropped 2 bases, with 33 bases sitting between them. This CDR3 has 19 residues. This receptor was taken from an adult who received the AZD1222 COVID-19 vaccine. This sample comprised peripheral blood, obtained 28 days after the second AZD1222 dose. This chain links TRBV7-8 with TRBJ1-2; D possibly corresponds to TRBD1 (6 bases). CDR3 sequence (DNA): TGTGCCCGCATGGGGGGCGTCCGGCACAAGGGAGTTCAAAACTATGGCTACACCTTC. As protein: CARMGGVRHKGVQNYGYTF. Together with reference TRBV7-8 and TRBJ1-2, the CDR3 gives the full variable domain: GAGVSQSPRYKVAKRGQDVALRCDPISGHVSLFWYQQALGQGPEFLTYFQNEAQLDKSGLPSDRFFAERPEGSVSTLKIQRTQQEDSAVYLCARMGGVRHKGVQNYGYTFGSGTRLTVV.